This passage covers 9 T cell receptor beta chains from one sample sequenced in a study of cytomegalovirus exposure and HLA in healthy donors. PCR primers comprised 60 Vbeta and 13 Jbeta primers. The repertoire was sequenced with immunoSEQ multiplex PCR; TCRdb's copy has only in-frame clones and lacks some. The data contain around 150,000 clones, about 80% of them singletons. Sequencing was performed on PBMCs. The receptors stem from a man aged 30 to 39 in good health and CMV-seronegative.

V gene TRBV5-1 combines with J gene TRBJ2-1; 10 bases fit TRBD2. The J segment lost 6 bases and the V segment lost 4 bases, leaving 13 bases of the junction unmatched. The CDR3 sequence is 17 residues long. Germline CDR1 reads SGHRS; CDR2 reads YFSETQ. CDR3 sequence: CASSTAAGASGSNEQFF. CDR3 DNA sequence: TGCGCCAGCAGCACTGCGGCCGGGGCTAGCGGGAGCAATGAGCAGTTCTTC.

This chain joins TRBV4-2 and TRBJ2-2; perhaps TRBD1 as D (7 bases). V lost 0 bases and J lost 4, with 12 bases in between. The CDR3 runs to 16 residues. CDR1 LGHNA and CDR2 YNFKEQ come from the germline V gene. CDR3 bases: TGTGCCAGCAGCCAAGACCAGGGGGGCTCCACCGGGGAGCTGTTTTTT. Encoded protein: CASSQDQGGSTGELFF.

The CDR3: CASSLAGADTQYF. CDR3 DNA sequence: TGCGCCAGCAGCTTAGCGGGAGCAGATACGCAGTATTTT. This chain joins TRBV5-1 and TRBJ2-3; TRBD2 aligns across 8 bases. This CDR3 contains 13 residues. Germline loops: CDR1 SGHRS, CDR2 YFSETQ. The V segment lost 2 bases and the J segment 4 bases; nucleotides outside the gene matches: 0.

The rearrangement joins TRBV28 to TRBJ1-3; D uncertain. The CDR3 covers 14 residues. Trimming left V 2 bases short and J 1 base short, with 6 bases between. Germline lookup yields CDR1 MDHEN and CDR2 SYDVKM. CDR3 amino acids: CASSLQASGNTIYF. In DNA form, the CDR3 reads TGTGCCAGCAGTTTACAGGCTTCTGGAAACACCATATATTTT. The full variable domain, its missing parts supplied by reference TRBV28 and TRBJ1-3, is DVKVTQSSRYLVKRTGEKVFLECVQDMDHENMFWYRQDPGLGLRLIYFSYDVKMKEKGDIPEGYSVSREKKERFSLILESASTNQTSMYLCASSLQASGNTIYFGEGSWLTVV.

The V gene is TRBV7-2, the J gene TRBJ1-3; D perhaps matches TRBD1 (5 bases). Germline V gene data show CDR1 as SGHTA and CDR2 as FQGNSA. The V and J ends lost 8 bases and 0 bases respectively, with 8 bases between them. This CDR3 contains 13 residues. CDR3 amino acids: CASAGGSGNTIYF. The CDR3, as DNA: TGTGCCAGCGCGGGGGGCTCTGGAAACACCATATATTTT.

This clone appeared once. This chain uses TRBV11-3 with TRBJ2-1; TRBD1 might be the D (5 bases). V lost 7 bases, J lost 5 bases, and 12 bases lay in between. The CDR3 is 13 amino acids. Germline V CDR1 and CDR2: SGHNT, YENEEA. Here the CDR3 DNA reads TGTGCCAGCAACCCAGGGTTGCACAATGAGCAGTTCTTC. Translation gives CASNPGLHNEQFF.

In its sample, this clone was seen a few times. This CDR3 is also generated by other DNA sequences in the sample. This chain joins TRBV28 and TRBJ2-1; 8 nucleotides align to TRBD2. The CDR3 has 15 amino acids. The trim removed 3 bases at V and 3 bases at J, leaving 4 bases unmatched. Looked up from germline, CDR1 is MDHEN and CDR2 is SYDVKM. The CDR3 spells CASSLVSGGYNEQFF. The CDR3 region has the DNA TGTGCCAGCAGTTTGGTCAGCGGGGGCTACAATGAGCAGTTCTTC.

The V and J genes are TRBV5-4 and TRBJ1-2; D is possibly TRBD1 (6 bases). The ends were cut back, 4 bases at V and 2 bases at J, with 12 bases in the middle. The germline CDR1 and CDR2 sequences are SGHNT and YYREEE (reference sequence). The CDR3 is 14 residues long. The CDR3 region has the DNA TGTGCCAGCAGCCGAGGGGGGGGGAACTATGGCTACACCTTC. It codes for CASSRGGGNYGYTF.

This chain connects TRBV2 to TRBJ2-7, with TRBD2 matching over 12 bases. Germline V CDR1 and CDR2: SNHLY, FYNNEI. The CDR3 length is 16 residues. J gave up 3 bases and V 3 bases, and 6 bases lay outside the gene matches. CDR3 in amino acids: CASSESLAGGYYEQYF. The CDR3 bases are TGTGCCAGCAGTGAGTCTCTAGCGGGAGGGTACTACGAGCAGTACTTC.